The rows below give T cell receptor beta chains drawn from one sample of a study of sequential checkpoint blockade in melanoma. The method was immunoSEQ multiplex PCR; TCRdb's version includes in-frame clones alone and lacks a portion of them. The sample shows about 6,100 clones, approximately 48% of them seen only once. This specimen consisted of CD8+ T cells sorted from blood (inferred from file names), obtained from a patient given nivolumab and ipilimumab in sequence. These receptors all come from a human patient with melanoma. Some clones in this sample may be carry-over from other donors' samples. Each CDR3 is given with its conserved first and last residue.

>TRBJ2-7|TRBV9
CASSVVPSYEQYF
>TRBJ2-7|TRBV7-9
CASRRTGTPSYEQYF
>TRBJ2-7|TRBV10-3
CAISESGTNSYEQYF
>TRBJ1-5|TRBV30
CAWSRGWDQPQHF
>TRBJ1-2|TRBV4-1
CASSPQINNYGYTF
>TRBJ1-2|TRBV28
CASSLARRISIMDYGYTF
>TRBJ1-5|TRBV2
CASSPGQGPSNQPQHF
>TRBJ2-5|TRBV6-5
CASSNTGVRETQYF
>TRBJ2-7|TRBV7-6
CASSPDSSYEQYF
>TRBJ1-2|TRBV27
CASSLHGTGYGYTF
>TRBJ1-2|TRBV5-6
CASSFGADYGYTF
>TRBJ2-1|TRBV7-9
CASSLAAGGPGEQFF